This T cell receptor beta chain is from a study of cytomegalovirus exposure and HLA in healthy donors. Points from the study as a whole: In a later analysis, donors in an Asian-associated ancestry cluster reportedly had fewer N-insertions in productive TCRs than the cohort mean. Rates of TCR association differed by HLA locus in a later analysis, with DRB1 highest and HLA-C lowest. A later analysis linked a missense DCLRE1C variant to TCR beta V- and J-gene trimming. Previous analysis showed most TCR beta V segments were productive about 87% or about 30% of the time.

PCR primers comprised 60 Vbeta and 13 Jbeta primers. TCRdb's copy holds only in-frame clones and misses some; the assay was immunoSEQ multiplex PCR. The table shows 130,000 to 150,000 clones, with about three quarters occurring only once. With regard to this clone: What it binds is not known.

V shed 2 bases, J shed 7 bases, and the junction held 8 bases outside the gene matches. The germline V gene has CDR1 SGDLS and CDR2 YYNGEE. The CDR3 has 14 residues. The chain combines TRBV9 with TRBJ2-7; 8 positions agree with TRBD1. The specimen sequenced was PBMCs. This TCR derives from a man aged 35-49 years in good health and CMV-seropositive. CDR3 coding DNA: TGTGCCAGCAGCGTTGCCGGGACAGGCATAGAGCAGTACTTC. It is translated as CASSVAGTGIEQYF. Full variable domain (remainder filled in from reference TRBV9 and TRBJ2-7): DSGVTQTPKHLITATGQRVTLRCSPRSGDLSVYWYQQSLDQGLQFLIQYYNGEERAKGNILERFSAQQFPDLHSELNLSSLELGDSALYFCASSVAGTGIEQYFGPGTRLTVT.